The TCR beta chain described here comes from a study of T cell responses to AZD1222 COVID-19 vaccine. Profiling relied on immunoSEQ multiplex PCR, and the TCRdb table lists in-frame clones only, not all of them. Among about 46,000 clones listed, around nine tenths were seen once. A word on this clone: As yet, its antigen is unknown.

Study-level points and caveats: White British ancestry dominated among donors, who included more females, and clonal diversity was possibly underestimated. A rise in Spike-specific TCR breadth and depth followed two AZD1222 doses. Just a handful of people given AZD1222 tested seropositive at baseline.

The V end lost 0 bases, the J end lost 0 bases, and 10 bases lay between the germline ends. Germline loops: CDR1 SGHRS, CDR2 YFSETQ. There are 15 residues in the CDR3. The material sequenced was peripheral blood, taken 28 days after the second AZD1222 dose. This rearrangement joins TRBV5-1 to TRBJ2-7, with a weak D call TRBD2 (5 bases). The source is an adult who received the AZD1222 COVID-19 vaccine. The CDR3 sequence is CASSLGLAGSYEQYF. The CDR3 nucleotides are TGCGCCAGCAGCTTGGGGCTAGCTGGCTCCTACGAGCAGTACTTC.